This T cell receptor (beta chain) emerged from a study of immune evolution from preneoplasia to lung adenocarcinoma (dated by TCRdb to the early 2020s). For context, the study as a whole: The study profiled immune contexture across lung adenocarcinoma precursors and invasive adenocarcinoma using immune gene expression, TCR sequencing and multiplex immunofluorescence. Resected precursor lesions (AAH, AIS, MIA) and invasive adenocarcinomas were compared against paired morphologically normal lung tissue. The immune data were integrated with whole exome sequencing and methylation data obtained from the same cohort of nodules. A total of fewer than 60 patients contributed TCR sequencing data. The overall cohort comprised just under 55 patients with pulmonary nodules who underwent surgical resection. Sample size was determined by specimen availability and not by a prior power calculation. POLYSOLVER was used to infer Class I HLA alleles from exome data, while LOHHLA was used to detect allele-specific HLA loss. According to the study, some 100 samples went through TCR sequencing.

Broad study findings and their caveats: Findings were based on association rather than direct causation; larger cohorts with long-term follow-up and longitudinal biopsies were deemed needed. The highest clonality was observed in normal lung, whereas higher T cell density and diversity but lower clonality appeared to be present in later-stage lesions. Because all patients came from Japan and China, whether the findings apply to Western populations was uncertain. The highest top T cell clone frequencies were observed in normal lung, and a progressive decrease in top T cell clone frequencies appeared to occur from AAH through AIS, MIA and invasive adenocarcinoma.

CDR1 and CDR2, looked up from the germline V gene, are MDHEN and SYDVKM. The junction shows trimming of 2 bases on V and 1 base on J, plus 8 bases between the germline ends. Counted from cysteine to phenylalanine, this CDR3 has 14 amino acids. Only the CDR3 DNA is retained, 42 bases long and in frame from the first base. Patients underwent resection in Japan or China between the mid-2010s and the late 2010s. Histologic diagnosis of each case was confirmed independently by two lung cancer pathologists on H&E slides. DNA was isolated from FFPE tissue using the AllPrep DNA/RNA FFPE Kit. The immunoSEQ hsTCRbeta Kit was used to sequence TCR beta CDR3 regions from DNA. The paper's processing steps were these. The ImmunoSEQ Analyzer was used to analyse the TCR sequencing data. T cell clonality was defined as 1 minus Pielou's evenness, as computed on productive rearrangements. To measure T cell diversity, the inverse Simpson index was applied to productive templates. T cell density was defined as TCR beta template counts normalized to usable DNA, with usable DNA estimated by amplification and sequencing of housekeeping genes. TCR metrics were compared across histologic stages using two-sided Kruskal-Wallis tests. TCRdb's version of the immuneACCESS table is confined to in-frame rearrangements and falls short of the full clone set. An unresolved V gene accounts for under half of the shortfall where checked; the remainder is of unknown origin. That table is the source of V, J and clone size, and D and trimming were worked out from the DNA. The sample table holds 4,000 to 6,000 clones, of which approximately 86% were seen once. About a fifth of the sample belongs to the ten largest clones.

Note on this clone: The specificity of this receptor is unknown. There are no base qualities to consult, and no much larger clone falls within one base.

Here the chain combines TRBV28 and TRBJ1-1; D gene: possibly TRBD1, on 5 matching bases. The TCR sequence derives from a donor aged 70 or over with lung adenocarcinoma. Sequencing was done on a sample of FFPE adjacent normal lung tissue. Here the CDR3 is given as CASSLGGKNTEAFF. The base sequence is TGTGCCAGCAGTTTAGGGGGGAAGAACACTGAAGCTTTCTTT.